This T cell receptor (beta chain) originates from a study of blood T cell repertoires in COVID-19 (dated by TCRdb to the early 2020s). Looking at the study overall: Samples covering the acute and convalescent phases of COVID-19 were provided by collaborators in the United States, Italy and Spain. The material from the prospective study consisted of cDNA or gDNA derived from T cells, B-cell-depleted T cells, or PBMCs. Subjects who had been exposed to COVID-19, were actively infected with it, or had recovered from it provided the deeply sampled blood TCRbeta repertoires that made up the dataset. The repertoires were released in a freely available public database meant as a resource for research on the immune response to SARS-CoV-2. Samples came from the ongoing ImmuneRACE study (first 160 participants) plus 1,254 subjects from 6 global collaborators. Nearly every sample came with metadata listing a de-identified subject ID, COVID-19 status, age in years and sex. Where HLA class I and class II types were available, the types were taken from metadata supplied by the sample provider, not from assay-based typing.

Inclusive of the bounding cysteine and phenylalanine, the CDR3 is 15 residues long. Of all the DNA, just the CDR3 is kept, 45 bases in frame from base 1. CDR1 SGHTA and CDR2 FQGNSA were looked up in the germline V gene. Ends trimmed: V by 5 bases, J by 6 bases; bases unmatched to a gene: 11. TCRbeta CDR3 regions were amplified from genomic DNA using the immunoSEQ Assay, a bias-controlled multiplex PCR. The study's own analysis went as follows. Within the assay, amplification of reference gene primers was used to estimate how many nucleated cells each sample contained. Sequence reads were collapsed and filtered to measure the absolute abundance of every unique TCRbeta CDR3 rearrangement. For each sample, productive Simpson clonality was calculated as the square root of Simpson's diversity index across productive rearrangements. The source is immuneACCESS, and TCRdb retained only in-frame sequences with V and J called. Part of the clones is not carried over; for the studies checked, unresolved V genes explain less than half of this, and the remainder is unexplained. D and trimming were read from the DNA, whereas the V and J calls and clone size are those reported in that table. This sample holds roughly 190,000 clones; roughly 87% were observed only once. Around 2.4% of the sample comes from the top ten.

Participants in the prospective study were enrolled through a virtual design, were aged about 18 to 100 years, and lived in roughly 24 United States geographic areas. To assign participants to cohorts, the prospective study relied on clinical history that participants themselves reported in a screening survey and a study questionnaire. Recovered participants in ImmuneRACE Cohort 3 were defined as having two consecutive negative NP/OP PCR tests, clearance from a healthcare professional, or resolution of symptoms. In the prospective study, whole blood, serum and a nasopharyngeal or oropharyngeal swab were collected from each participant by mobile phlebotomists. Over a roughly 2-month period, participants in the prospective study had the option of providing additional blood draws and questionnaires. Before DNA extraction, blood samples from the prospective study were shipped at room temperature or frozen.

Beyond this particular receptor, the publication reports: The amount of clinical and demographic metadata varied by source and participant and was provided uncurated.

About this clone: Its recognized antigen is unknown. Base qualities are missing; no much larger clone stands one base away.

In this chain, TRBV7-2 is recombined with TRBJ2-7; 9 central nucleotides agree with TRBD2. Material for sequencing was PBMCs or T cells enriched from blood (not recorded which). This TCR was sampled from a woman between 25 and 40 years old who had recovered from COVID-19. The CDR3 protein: CASSTGLARSLEQYF. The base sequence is TGTGCCAGCAGCACGGGACTAGCTAGGTCCCTCGAGCAGTACTTC.